One and the same sample provided the 27 T cell receptor beta chains below, sequenced in a study of cytomegalovirus exposure and HLA in healthy donors. Primers included in the PCR were 60 Vbeta and 13 Jbeta primers. Some clones are missing from TCRdb's copy, which holds only in-frame ones; the method was immunoSEQ multiplex PCR. The sample has under 200,000 clones, around 82% seen once. Sequencing was carried out using PBMCs. The receptors were gathered from a woman in her twenties or thirties in good health and CMV-seropositive.

The chain couples TRBV19 to TRBJ1-3; D might be TRBD1 (5 bases). CDR1 LNHDA and CDR2 SQIVND come from the germline V gene (reference sequence). There are 14 residues in the CDR3. Trimming took off 7 bases at V and 0 bases at J, with 10 bases between the two ends. The CDR3 here is CASKRQSSGNTIYF. The CDR3 DNA reads TGTGCCAGTAAGCGACAGTCCTCTGGAAACACCATATATTTT.

The V and J genes are TRBV5-4 and TRBJ2-7; D call uncertain. The CDR3 contains 17 residues. Germline V CDR1 and CDR2: SGHNT, YYREEE (reference sequence). V shed 2 bases and J shed 1 base, with 19 bases lying between them. The CDR3 spells CASSLNPGGTQSYEQYF. The CDR3 nucleotides are TGTGCCAGCAGCTTAAACCCCGGTGGTACCCAATCCTACGAGCAGTACTTC.

The chain carries TRBV6-1 and TRBJ2-7; D may be TRBD2 (6 bases). Germline loops: CDR1 MNHNS, CDR2 SASEGT. V lost 5 bases to trimming and J lost 3 bases, with 14 bases between them. The CDR3 covers 14 residues. The CDR3 loop is CASSFLAPDYEQYF. The CDR3 DNA is TGTGCCAGCAGTTTCCTAGCGCCCGACTACGAGCAGTACTTC.

This sequence joins TRBV4-3 and TRBJ1-5; tentative D call: TRBD1 (5 bases). Trimming took off 0 bases at V and 4 bases at J, with 10 bases between the two ends. The CDR3 has 15 amino acids. Germline CDR1 reads LGHNA; CDR2 reads YSLEER. The CDR3 DNA reads as TGCGCCAGCAGCCAAGATGGGGGGACTAATCAGCCCCAGCATTTT. It translates to CASSQDGGTNQPQHF.

This chain links TRBV19 with TRBJ1-6, with D unresolved. Deletions cut 5 bases from V and 8 bases from J, with 7 bases between. The germline CDR1 and CDR2 sequences are LNHDA and SQIVND (reference sequence). The CDR3 has 12 residues. As DNA, the CDR3 is TGTGCCAGTAGTCCCAGGTATTCACCCCTCCACTTT. Its protein product is CASSPRYSPLHF.

This clone was recorded once. The chain couples TRBV7-2 to TRBJ2-1, with D uncertain. The length of the CDR3 is 15 residues. Looked up from germline, CDR1 is SGHTA and CDR2 is FQGNSA. V was trimmed by 3 bases and J by 7 bases, leaving 16 bases between them. The CDR3 is CASSFGSETGNEQFF. Written as DNA, the CDR3 is TGTGCCAGCAGCTTTGGGTCGGAGACCGGAAATGAGCAGTTCTTC.

This chain connects TRBV7-9 to TRBJ2-2; 12 nucleotides match TRBD1. The V and J ends lost 11 bases and 6 bases, in that order; junction bases with no gene match: 10. CDR3 length: 15 amino acids. Germline-derived CDR1 and CDR2 are SEHNR and FQNEAQ (reference sequence). The CDR3 nucleotides read TGTGCCTGCGGGACAGGGGGCGCCAGCGCCGGGGAGCTGTTTTTT. It yields the protein CACGTGGASAGELFF.

The chain uses TRBV6-1 and TRBJ1-1; 7 bases match TRBD1. This CDR3 is built from 12 residues. The germline CDR1 and CDR2 sequences are MNHNS and SASEGT. The junction had 2 bases not matched to a gene; V was cut back by 9 bases and J by 1 base. CDR3 bases: TGTGCCAGTGGACAGGAGAACACTGAAGCTTTCTTT. This gives the protein CASGQENTEAFF.

V gene TRBV7-9 combines with J gene TRBJ1-1, with D tentatively TRBD1 (5 bases). Trimming removed 2 bases at V and 6 bases at J, with 10 bases between. CDR1 is SEHNR, CDR2 FQNEAQ, per germline (reference sequence). The CDR3 length is 13 residues. The CDR3 is CASSLTKGPEAFF. CDR3 nucleotides: TGTGCCAGCAGCTTAACGAAGGGGCCTGAAGCTTTCTTT.

This chain connects TRBV28 to TRBJ2-1; TRBD1 matches at 7 bases. The germline V gene has CDR1 MDHEN and CDR2 SYDVKM. The CDR3 runs 17 residues. V trimming: 2 bases; J trimming: 0 bases; junction bases outside the gene matches: 7. The CDR3 DNA follows: TGTGCCAGCAGTTTAGGAAGACAGGGTACCTCCTACAATGAGCAGTTCTTC. It codes for CASSLGRQGTSYNEQFF.

The rearrangement links TRBV27 to TRBJ2-1; 9 nucleotides agree with TRBD2. CDR3 length: 15 residues. The trim removed 6 bases at V and 4 bases at J, leaving 7 bases unmatched. CDR1 MNHEY and CDR2 SMNVEV come from the germline V gene (reference sequence). The CDR3 spells CASRGGTSRYNEQFF. CDR3 nucleotides: TGTGCCAGCAGGGGGGGGACTAGCAGGTACAATGAGCAGTTCTTC.

A note on this clone: This sample includes further DNA sequences coding for the same CDR3. The chain is built from TRBV2 and TRBJ1-1, with D possibly TRBD1 on 5 matching bases. Per germline, CDR1 SNHLY and CDR2 FYNNEI. The CDR3 extends over 14 amino acids. V was trimmed by 4 bases and J by 1 base, leaving 10 bases between them. CDR3 bases: TGTGCCAGCAGTGTATCAAGGGGGAACACTGAAGCTTTCTTT. Translated, it gives CASSVSRGNTEAFF.

This chain links TRBV7-8 with TRBJ2-5; D ambiguous. Germline values: CDR1 SGHVS, CDR2 FQNEAQ. Trimming removed 1 base from V and 5 bases from J, with 8 bases in between. The CDR3 extends over 13 amino acids. CDR3 bases: TGTGCCAGCAGCTTAGGTTTGTCGGAGACCCAGTACTTC. Residues: CASSLGLSETQYF.

CDR3 loop: CAWSPRGGTDTQYF. Here the CDR3 DNA reads TGTGCCTGGAGTCCCCGGGGGGGCACAGATACGCAGTATTTT. V and J are TRBV30 and TRBJ2-3, with 7 bases aligning to TRBD2. Trimming removed 2 bases from V and 1 base from J; junction bases left unmatched: 3. This CDR3 has 14 residues. Germline loops: CDR1 GTSNPN, CDR2 SVGIG (reference sequence).

This sequence joins TRBV28 and TRBJ2-5, with 7 bases lining up with TRBD1. The CDR3 totals 14 residues. Unmatched junction bases numbered 8, after V lost 5 bases and J lost 5 bases. CDR1 is MDHEN, CDR2 SYDVKM, per germline. The CDR3 coding sequence is TGTGCCAGCAGTCCTAGGGGGCGCGCGGAGACCCAGTACTTC. Its translation is CASSPRGRAETQYF.

This clone has a single count. This chain uses TRBV4-1 with TRBJ1-1; D unclear. Germline V gene sequence: CDR1 MGHRA, CDR2 YSYEKL. The CDR3 covers 15 residues. Trimming pared 3 bases from V and 0 bases from J, leaving 11 bases between. In DNA, the CDR3 is TGCGCCAGCAGCCACCCTCGGGGTGTGAACACTGAAGCTTTCTTT. Translating it yields CASSHPRGVNTEAFF.

V and J are TRBV19 and TRBJ2-1; no clear D. The CDR3 runs 14 residues. The V gene lost 3 bases and the J gene lost 4 bases, with 10 bases spanning the gap. Germline V gene sequence: CDR1 LNHDA, CDR2 SQIVND (reference sequence). The CDR3 here is CASSILVGYNEQFF. The CDR3 DNA is TGTGCCAGTAGTATCCTAGTCGGGTACAATGAGCAGTTCTTC.

V usage is TRBV19 and J usage is TRBJ2-3; TRBD2 aligns across 7 bases. Germline V lookup: CDR1 LNHDA, CDR2 SQIVND (reference sequence). CDR3 length equals 15 residues. The ends lost 3 bases at V and 0 bases at J; junction bases unmatched: 3. The CDR3 DNA follows: TGTGCCAGTAGTATCCCGGGACTAAGCACAGATACGCAGTATTTT. Amino acid sequence: CASSIPGLSTDTQYF.

In this sample, this clone turned up once. This chain connects TRBV18 to TRBJ1-3, with D hard to call. Germline CDR1 reads KGHSH; CDR2 reads LQKENI. CDR3 length: 15 amino acids. The germline V and J ends were trimmed by 3 bases and 2 bases, with 11 bases remaining between them. CDR3 in DNA: TGTGCCAGCTCACCGAGGTCGGCACCTGGAAACACCATATATTTT. This sequence encodes CASSPRSAPGNTIYF. The entire variable domain, with the rest obtained from reference TRBV18 and TRBJ1-3, is as follows: NAGVMQNPRHLVRRRGQEARLRCSPMKGHSHVYWYRQLPEEGLKFMVYLQKENIIDESGMPKERFSAEFPKEGPSILRIQQVVRGDSAAYFCASSPRSAPGNTIYFGEGSWLTVV.

The chain employs TRBV4-1 and TRBJ2-5; D is perhaps TRBD2 (8 bases). CDR1 MGHRA and CDR2 YSYEKL come from the germline V gene. The CDR3 has 16 residues. V shed 4 bases and J shed 5 bases, with 20 bases lying between them. The CDR3 DNA reads as TGCGCCAGCAGCCGGCGGGGGGTGACAGGGTGGGAGACCCAGTACTTC. It encodes CASSRRGVTGWETQYF.

This clone was counted once. The V and J genes are TRBV28 and TRBJ1-2; D gene uncertain. Trimming stripped 5 bases from V and 4 bases from J, with 14 bases between. CDR1 and CDR2 (germline): MDHEN, SYDVKM. The CDR3 runs to 14 residues. CDR3 in DNA: TGTGCCAGCAGTCCCCCCTCTGCGGGCTATGGCTACACCTTC. It codes for CASSPPSAGYGYTF.

The rearrangement uses TRBV10-3 and TRBJ2-2; TRBD2 matches 10 bases. Germline CDR1 is ENHRY and CDR2 is SYGVKD. This CDR3 is 15 amino acids long. The V gene end was trimmed by 3 bases and the J gene end by 3 bases; junction bases not matched to a gene: 1. The CDR3 DNA reads TGTGCCATCAGTGATAGCGGGAGGTACACCGGGGAGCTGTTTTTT. Its protein is CAISDSGRYTGELFF.

The rearrangement joins TRBV7-2 to TRBJ2-1; a weak D match, TRBD2 (7 bases). Trimming cost V 1 base and J 6 bases, with 13 bases left between them. Looked up from germline, CDR1 is SGHTA and CDR2 is FQGNSA. The CDR3 is 15 amino acids. CDR3 nucleotide sequence: TGTGCCAGCAGCTTAGACGGGGGGCCTACCAATGAGCAGTTCTTC. Its translation: CASSLDGGPTNEQFF.

The CDR3 nucleotides are TGTGCCAGCAGCGCGATGACAGGGGGCTCAGAAAAACTGTTTTTT. Protein product: CASSAMTGGSEKLFF. J is TRBJ1-4 and V is TRBV9, with 10 bases fitting TRBD1. V dropped 3 bases and J dropped 8; count of bases not matched to a gene: 7. The germline gives CDR1 SGDLS, CDR2 YYNGEE. The CDR3 extends over 15 amino acids.

This chain joins TRBV11-3 and TRBJ2-3; 14 positions agree with TRBD2. The V gene's germline CDR1 is SGHNT and CDR2 YENEEA. The CDR3 length is 18 residues. The V gene end was trimmed by 4 bases and the J gene end by 4 bases; junction bases not matched to a gene: 10. CDR3 in amino acids: CASSSGPRLAGGPDTQYF. In nucleotides, the CDR3 is TGTGCCAGCAGCTCCGGCCCTCGACTAGCGGGAGGGCCAGATACGCAGTATTTT. The variable domain in full, completed from reference TRBV11-3 and TRBJ2-3, reads EAGVVQSPRYKIIEKKQPVAFWCNPISGHNTLYWYLQNLGQGPELLIRYENEEAVDDSQLPKDRFSAERLKGVDSTLKIQPAELGDSAVYLCASSSGPRLAGGPDTQYFGPGTRLTVL.

The chain combines TRBV18 with TRBJ2-5; D gene unclear. Germline lookup yields CDR1 KGHSH and CDR2 LQKENI. The germline V and J ends were trimmed by 3 bases and 5 bases, with 7 bases remaining between them. The CDR3 has 12 residues. The CDR3 DNA sequence: TGTGCCAGCTCACCTGGCTGGGAGACCCAGTACTTC. Its translation: CASSPGWETQYF.

This chain joins TRBV10-3 and TRBJ1-2, with TRBD1 matching over 10 bases. In germline, CDR1 is ENHRY, CDR2 SYGVKD. The J segment lost 8 bases and the V segment lost 6 bases, leaving 6 bases of the junction unmatched. There are 13 residues in the CDR3. The DNA of the CDR3 is TGTGCCATCAGGGGGACAGGGGATGGCGGCTACACCTTC. This translates into CAIRGTGDGGYTF.